These 27 T cell receptor beta chains originate from one sample sequenced in a study of graft-versus-host responses after intestinal transplantation (dated by TCRdb to about 2021). These TCRs are of unknown antigen specificity. The sample's time point label, in plain terms: cells obtained before transplantation from donor or recipient. Library generation was performed with the immunoSEQ multiplex PCR assay. TCRdb retrieved this table from immuneACCESS and kept in-frame rearrangements only. Not all clones are present; in checked studies, unresolved V genes account for under half, and no reason is known for the remainder. In this sample the table shows tens of thousands of clones, approximately 94% of which occur a single time. Together, the top ten hold 0.22% of the sample. Sequences were derived from unstimulated CD4+ T cells sorted from spleen or lymph node cells, sampled before transplant. The receptors come from a human donor who was the organ donor for an intestinal transplant.

The CDR3 protein is CASSRRTSGGRRTSTDTQYF. The CDR3 coding sequence is TGCGCCAGCAGCCGACGGACTAGCGGGGGGCGAAGAACTAGCACAGATACGCAGTATTTT. The chain carries TRBV4-3 and TRBJ2-3; 14 positions match TRBD2. V was clipped by 4 bases and J by 0 bases; unmatched bases: 12. CDR3 length: 20 amino acids. Germline V CDR1 and CDR2: LGHNA, YSLEER.

The chain uses TRBV7-2 and TRBJ1-4, with 8 positions matching TRBD1. The germline CDR1 and CDR2 sequences are SGHTA and FQGNSA. The CDR3 consists of 15 residues. Germline trimming cut 5 bases from V and 5 bases from J; bases unmatched to any gene: 7. The chain's CDR3 is CASSPQTGENEKLFF. CDR3 nucleotides: TGTGCCAGCAGCCCCCAGACAGGGGAGAATGAAAAACTGTTTTTT. The full variable domain, rest sourced from reference TRBV7-2 and TRBJ1-4, is GAGVSQSPSNKVTEKGKDVELRCDPISGHTALYWYRQSLGQGLEFLIYFQGNSAPDKSGLPSDRFSAERTGGSVSTLTIQRTQQEDSAVYLCASSPQTGENEKLFFGSGTQLSVL.

In this sample, this clone turned up once. The chain is built from TRBV4-3 and TRBJ2-1; possible D gene TRBD1, 6 bases. Germline V gene data show CDR1 as LGHNA and CDR2 as YSLEER. CDR3 length: 18 residues. V was clipped by 1 base and J by 1 base, with 17 bases between them. The DNA for the CDR3 is TGCGCCAGCAGCCAAGGTCTTTGGCGTAGGGGGTCCTACAATGAGCAGTTCTTC. It encodes CASSQGLWRRGSYNEQFF.

The genes are TRBV10-3 and TRBJ2-7; 12 nucleotides line up with TRBD2. The V and J ends lost 2 bases and 0 bases, in that order; junction bases with no gene match: 14. The CDR3 extends over 20 amino acids. Germline V gene sequence: CDR1 ENHRY, CDR2 SYGVKD. DNA for the CDR3: TGTGCCATCAGTGAGACCCGGATCAGACTAGCGGGGGCCATCTCCTACGAGCAGTACTTC. It encodes CAISETRIRLAGAISYEQYF.

The chain joins TRBV7-2 to TRBJ2-7; 9 bases are a match to TRBD1. With V trimmed by 5 bases and J by 9 bases, 11 bases remained unmatched. Germline V gene sequence: CDR1 SGHTA, CDR2 FQGNSA. The CDR3 has 14 residues. The CDR3 DNA is TGTGCCAGCAGCAGCGTGGGACAGGGATTTTCGCAGTACTTC. The encoded protein is CASSSVGQGFSQYF.

The chain couples TRBV19 to TRBJ1-2, with TRBD1 matching 8 bases. In germline, CDR1 is LNHDA, CDR2 SQIVND (reference sequence). The CDR3 extends over 15 amino acids. After removal of 1 base from V and 3 bases from J, the junction contained 4 bases not matched to a gene. For the CDR3, the DNA is TGTGCCAGTAGTATAGTCGCAGGGGGCCACTATGGCTACACCTTC. Translated, it gives CASSIVAGGHYGYTF.

J is TRBJ1-1 and V is TRBV6-1; weak D call: TRBD1 (5 bases). The germline V gene has CDR1 MNHNS and CDR2 SASEGT. CDR3 length equals 12 residues. The chain's CDR3 is CAAGTLNTEAFF. The CDR3 DNA follows: TGTGCGGCGGGGACGCTGAACACTGAAGCTTTCTTT.

This clone has just one count. The genes are TRBV7-9 and TRBJ2-3, with 10 bases that match TRBD2. The CDR3 runs to 15 residues. The V and J ends lost 0 bases and 5 bases, in that order; junction bases with no gene match: 2. Germline loops: CDR1 SEHNR, CDR2 FQNEAQ (reference sequence). CDR3 in amino acids: CASSLAGTSVDTQYF. The CDR3 bases are TGTGCCAGCAGCTTAGCCGGGACTAGCGTAGATACGCAGTATTTT.

V is TRBV5-6 and J is TRBJ2-7; D unclear. The CDR3 has 15 residues. Germline-derived CDR1 and CDR2 are SGHDT and YYEEEE. The V and J ends lost 8 bases and 4 bases respectively, with 22 bases between them. The CDR3 sequence is CASFFKQKTAYEQYF. The CDR3 region has the DNA TGTGCCAGTTTTTTCAAGCAGAAGACGGCATACGAGCAGTACTTC.

The chain joins TRBV6-6 to TRBJ2-7; D uncertain. Looked up from germline, CDR1 is MNHNY and CDR2 is SVGAGI (reference sequence). V lost 7 bases and J lost 5, with 15 bases in between. The CDR3 loop spans 13 amino acids. The CDR3 spells CASTARPRHEQYF. The CDR3 DNA sequence: TGTGCCAGCACCGCACGACCTCGCCACGAGCAGTACTTC.

The rearrangement uses TRBV4-1 and TRBJ1-4; the D gene is possibly TRBD1 (5 bases). CDR1 is MGHRA and CDR2 is YSYEKL in the germline V gene. Trimming took off 5 bases at V and 0 bases at J, with 13 bases between the two ends. The CDR3 is 16 amino acids. CDR3 residues: CASSSTGAATNEKLFF. The CDR3, as DNA: TGCGCCAGCAGCTCCACCGGGGCCGCAACTAATGAAAAACTGTTTTTT.

The chain's CDR3 is CAWTRGNTDTQYF. In DNA, the CDR3 is TGTGCCTGGACCCGGGGTAACACAGATACGCAGTATTTT. The chain employs TRBV30 and TRBJ2-3, with D perhaps matching TRBD2 (5 bases). Germline CDR1 and CDR2: GTSNPN and SVGIG (reference sequence). V was clipped by 4 bases and J by 2 bases, with 10 bases between them. The length of the CDR3 is 13 residues.

The chain employs TRBV5-1 and TRBJ2-1, with TRBD2 matching 8 bases. Germline V gene data show CDR1 as SGHRS and CDR2 as YFSETQ. The CDR3 extends over 15 amino acids. J gave up 5 bases and V 5 bases, and 9 bases lay outside the gene matches. CDR3: CASRSGLAYNNEQFF. CDR3 DNA sequence: TGCGCCAGCAGGAGTGGACTAGCTTACAACAATGAGCAGTTCTTC.

J is TRBJ1-5 and V is TRBV2; 8 nucleotides align to TRBD1. Germline CDR1 and CDR2: SNHLY and FYNNEI. CDR3 length equals 14 residues. With V trimmed by 4 bases and J by 6 bases, 5 bases remained unmatched. The CDR3 DNA is TGTGCCAGCAGTGGGACAGGGAATGGTCAGCCCCAGCATTTT. The encoded protein is CASSGTGNGQPQHF. Full variable domain (missing parts from reference TRBV2 and TRBJ1-5): EPEVTQTPSHQVTQMGQEVILRCVPISNHLYFYWYRQILGQKVEFLVSFYNNEISEKSEIFDDQFSVERPDGSNFTLKIRSTKLEDSAMYFCASSGTGNGQPQHFGDGTRLSIL.

This clone has only one observation. V usage is TRBV27 and J usage is TRBJ1-6, with 10 bases lining up with TRBD1. Germline V gene sequence: CDR1 MNHEY, CDR2 SMNVEV (reference sequence). The CDR3 has 14 residues. V gave up 4 bases and J gave up 6 bases; unmatched junction bases: 0. The CDR3 loop is CASSWTGGNSPLHF. CDR3 DNA: TGTGCCAGCAGTTGGACAGGGGGTAATTCACCCCTCCACTTT.

The chain uses TRBV14 and TRBJ2-1; TRBD2 matches 7 bases. Germline loops: CDR1 SGHDN, CDR2 FVKESK. The CDR3 is made up of 17 amino acids. With 0 bases clipped from V and 4 bases from J, the junction kept 9 bases outside the gene matches. The CDR3 nucleotides read TGTGCCAGCAGCCAAGATTTGGCTAGCGGAAATTACAATGAGCAGTTCTTC. This sequence encodes CASSQDLASGNYNEQFF.

CDR3 in amino acids: CASSLRPGLAGDDTQYF. DNA of the CDR3: TGTGCCAGCAGCCTCAGACCGGGACTAGCGGGGGATGATACGCAGTATTTT. V gene TRBV7-3 combines with J gene TRBJ2-3; 14 bases fit TRBD2. V lost 5 bases and J lost 6; bases outside the gene matches: 10. From germline, CDR1 is SGHTA and CDR2 FQGTGA. This CDR3 has 17 amino acids.

This CDR3 is CASSLTGGIYNEQFF. The CDR3 DNA sequence: TGTGCCAGCAGCTTGACAGGGGGCATCTACAATGAGCAGTTCTTC. The rearrangement joins TRBV7-9 to TRBJ2-1, with 10 nucleotides matching TRBD1. This CDR3 comprises 15 residues. V shed 3 bases and J 3 bases; nucleotides not matched to a gene: 2. Germline CDR1 is SEHNR and CDR2 is FQNEAQ (reference sequence).

In its sample, this clone was seen a few times. The V gene is TRBV10-3, the J gene TRBJ2-7; perhaps TRBD1 as D (5 bases). The CDR3 covers 13 residues. V was shortened by 4 bases and J by 6 bases, with 13 bases between the two germline ends. Per germline, CDR1 ENHRY and CDR2 SYGVKD. The CDR3 is CAISVRQGSEQYF. DNA for the CDR3: TGTGCCATCAGTGTTAGGCAGGGATCCGAGCAGTACTTC.

This clone was seen once. The chain employs TRBV27 and TRBJ2-7; 8 nucleotides agree with TRBD2. V gave up 8 bases and J gave up 3 bases; unmatched junction bases: 6. Germline loops: CDR1 MNHEY, CDR2 SMNVEV (reference sequence). This CDR3 has 13 amino acids. The CDR3 nucleotides are TGTGCCAGCTCGGGGGGGCGGTTCTACGAGCAGTACTTC. Translation gives CASSGGRFYEQYF.

The chain has TRBV11-2 and TRBJ2-6; D perhaps matches TRBD1 (6 bases). This CDR3 spans 17 amino acids. Germline lookup yields CDR1 SGHAT and CDR2 FQNNGV. With 2 bases removed from V and 0 bases from J, the gap between germline ends came to 11 bases. The CDR3 coding sequence is TGTGCCAGCAGCTTAACAGGGAAAGACTCTGGGGCCAACGTCCTGACTTTC. Translated: CASSLTGKDSGANVLTF.

This chain uses TRBV4-3 with TRBJ1-1; TRBD1 matches at 10 bases. The CDR3 sequence is 17 residues long. V trimming: 0 bases; J trimming: 4 bases; junction bases outside the gene matches: 8. Germline V gene data show CDR1 as LGHNA and CDR2 as YSLEER. CDR3 protein: CASSQEPHRTGGTEAFF. DNA of the CDR3: TGCGCCAGCAGCCAAGAGCCGCACCGGACAGGGGGCACTGAAGCTTTCTTT.

The CDR3 spells CASSRRGLGNTIYF. DNA of the CDR3: TGTGCCAGCAGCCGCAGGGGGCTTGGAAACACCATATATTTT. The V call is TRBV11-2, the J call TRBJ1-3; TRBD1 agrees at 8 bases. Germline trimming cut 5 bases from V and 3 bases from J; bases unmatched to any gene: 3. Germline values: CDR1 SGHAT, CDR2 FQNNGV. The CDR3 loop spans 14 amino acids.

The chain employs TRBV5-1 and TRBJ2-3; 15 bases line up with TRBD2. The CDR3 is made up of 16 amino acids. V trimming: 4 bases; J trimming: 4 bases; junction bases outside the gene matches: 4. CDR1 is SGHRS, CDR2 YFSETQ, per germline. The CDR3 protein is CASSSGLAGGPDTQYF. In nucleotides, the CDR3 is TGCGCCAGCAGCAGCGGACTAGCGGGGGGGCCAGATACGCAGTATTTT.

The gene calls are TRBV7-9 and TRBJ2-3; D gene uncertain. The CDR3 is 11 amino acids. The V end was cut by 5 bases, the J end by 7 bases, with 7 bases between. The germline CDR1 and CDR2 sequences are SEHNR and FQNEAQ (reference sequence). The CDR3, as DNA: TGTGCCAGCAGCAGAAGTAATACGCAGTATTTT. Amino acids: CASSRSNTQYF. Variable domain in full (rest from reference TRBV7-9 and TRBJ2-3): DTGVSQNPRHKITKRGQNVTFRCDPISEHNRLYWYRQTLGQGPEFLTYFQNEAQLEKSRLLSDRFSAERPKGSFSTLEIQRTEQGDSAMYLCASSRSNTQYFGPGTRLTVL.

The V gene is TRBV10-3, the J gene TRBJ1-1; D uncertain. The CDR3 is 13 residues long. Per germline, CDR1 ENHRY and CDR2 SYGVKD. V gave up 5 bases and J gave up 11 bases, with 18 bases separating them. CDR3 in DNA: TGTGCCATCAGTAGCCCAGCCGAACAAGGGGCTTTCTTT. Amino acid sequence: CAISSPAEQGAFF.

The chain employs TRBV25-1 and TRBJ1-1; no firm D call. Per germline, CDR1 MGHDK and CDR2 SYGVNS. This CDR3 has 14 residues. Trimming took 1 base from V and 1 from J, leaving 7 bases between them. The CDR3 loop is CASSESTGNTEAFF. Here the CDR3 DNA reads TGTGCCAGCAGTGAATCCACGGGGAACACTGAAGCTTTCTTT.